This T cell receptor (beta chain) is from a study of sequential checkpoint blockade in melanoma. At the level of the study: Randomization was 1:1 between first-line nivolumab→ipilimumab and ipilimumab→nivolumab. Both treatment sequences were followed by maintenance nivolumab.

Assay: immunoSEQ multiplex PCR; the TCRdb copy retains only in-frame clones and omits some. The table has more than 25,000 clones, roughly 91% seen once. Treatment denoted: randomized to nivolumab then ipilimumab (arm A) or the reverse (arm B). No patient had prior DNA-damaging chemotherapy. Sorted cells were live CD3+CD8+, lacking CD19 and CD56, from PBMCs. This CDR3 region has 15 residues. Germline CDR1 reads LGHNA; CDR2 reads YSLEER. J was trimmed by 6 bases and V by 4 bases; bases with no gene match: 7. The sequenced sample was CD8+ T cells sorted from blood (inferred from file names), obtained from a patient given nivolumab and ipilimumab in sequence. The clonotype comes from a human donor with melanoma. J is TRBJ2-2 and V is TRBV4-3, with 8 positions matching TRBD2. CDR3 in DNA: TGCGCCAGCAGCCCCGGGACTAGGATGGCCGGGGAGCTGTTTTTT. This sequence encodes CASSPGTRMAGELFF.